These 20 T cell receptor beta chains were all obtained from the same sample, sequenced in a study of cytomegalovirus exposure and HLA in healthy donors. The PCR ran on 60 Vbeta and 13 Jbeta primers. The protocol was immunoSEQ multiplex PCR, while the TCRdb copy is restricted to in-frame clones and leaves out a portion. The data show over 140,000 clones, with over 75% seen just once and 2% to 2.5% held by the top ten. The specimen was PBMCs. These receptors were obtained from a man aged 50 or older in good health and CMV-seronegative.

V and J are TRBV30 and TRBJ1-1, with TRBD1 identical over 8 bases. The length of the CDR3 is 14 residues. Losses at the gene ends were 2 bases for V and 0 bases for J; bases not matched to a gene: 2. Per germline, CDR1 GTSNPN and CDR2 SVGIG (reference sequence). CDR3: CAWSRTGLNTEAFF. Written as DNA, the CDR3 is TGTGCCTGGAGTAGGACAGGGCTGAACACTGAAGCTTTCTTT.

This clone was seen only a few times. The CDR3 is CASSPAGGPTETQYF. The CDR3 DNA reads as TGTGCCAGCAGCCCAGCGGGGGGCCCGACGGAGACCCAGTACTTC. The chain carries TRBV5-4 and TRBJ2-5; 9 bases fit TRBD2. CDR3 length equals 15 residues. With 4 bases clipped from V and 5 bases from J, the junction kept 9 bases outside the gene matches. Germline V gives CDR1 SGHNT, CDR2 YYREEE (reference sequence).

V is TRBV27 and J is TRBJ1-6; no clear D. Germline CDR1 reads MNHEY; CDR2 reads SMNVEV (reference sequence). V was shortened by 5 bases and J by 5 bases, with 16 bases between the two germline ends. The CDR3 is 16 residues long. The CDR3 sequence: CASSLFPGANNSPLHF. The CDR3 DNA sequence: TGTGCCAGCAGTCTATTCCCGGGAGCGAATAATTCACCCCTCCACTTT.

The J gene is TRBJ1-1, the V gene TRBV5-1; 9 nucleotides match TRBD1. Losses at the gene ends were 0 bases for V and 8 bases for J; bases not matched to a gene: 14. The CDR3 runs to 17 residues. Germline V CDR1 and CDR2: SGHRS, YFSETQ. Here the CDR3 reads CASSLDAGSTGGREAFF. DNA for the CDR3: TGCGCCAGCAGCTTGGATGCAGGGTCGACAGGGGGAAGGGAAGCTTTCTTT.

This clone has a handful of counts. The chain combines TRBV18 with TRBJ2-7; D is possibly TRBD2 (5 bases). V was cut by 6 bases and J by 6 bases, with 12 bases left in between. The length of the CDR3 is 12 residues. Germline V lookup: CDR1 KGHSH, CDR2 LQKENI. The chain's CDR3 is CASSPRRGEQYF. The CDR3 bases are TGTGCCAGCTCCCCTCGCCGGGGCGAGCAGTACTTC. The full variable domain, its missing parts supplied by reference TRBV18 and TRBJ2-7, is NAGVMQNPRHLVRRRGQEARLRCSPMKGHSHVYWYRQLPEEGLKFMVYLQKENIIDESGMPKERFSAEFPKEGPSILRIQQVVRGDSAAYFCASSPRRGEQYFGPGTRLTVT.

A few counts support this clone. The V gene is TRBV11-2, the J gene TRBJ2-1, with 7 bases lining up with TRBD2. CDR3 length: 14 residues. Germline CDR1 and CDR2: SGHAT and FQNNGV. V was pared by 0 bases and J by 7 bases, with 3 bases of the junction left unmatched. DNA for the CDR3: TGTGCCAGCAGCTTAGACCGACTAGCTAATGAGCAGTTCTTC. Its protein product is CASSLDRLANEQFF.

The chain combines TRBV7-6 with TRBJ2-1, with D perhaps TRBD2 (6 bases). CDR3 length: 16 amino acids. V lost 5 bases and J 3 bases, leaving 17 bases between the germline ends. CDR1 SGHVS and CDR2 FNYEAQ come from the germline V gene. This chain's CDR3 is CASSTPLGRGYNEQFF. The CDR3 DNA reads as TGTGCCAGCAGCACTCCCCTCGGGCGGGGCTACAATGAGCAGTTCTTC. The variable domain in full, with the rest retrieved from reference TRBV7-6 and TRBJ2-1, is GAGVSQSPRYKVTKRGQDVALRCDPISGHVSLYWYRQALGQGPEFLTYFNYEAQQDKSGLPNDRFSAERPEGSISTLTIQRTEQRDSAMYRCASSTPLGRGYNEQFFGPGTRLTVL.

This chain joins TRBV2 and TRBJ2-3; perhaps TRBD2 as D (5 bases). Germline V gene lookup returns CDR1 SNHLY and CDR2 FYNNEI. The CDR3 totals 14 residues. The germline V and J ends were trimmed by 1 base and 4 bases, with 9 bases remaining between them. The CDR3 sequence is CASSEGASPDTQYF. CDR3 sequence (DNA): TGTGCCAGCAGTGAAGGGGCTAGCCCAGATACGCAGTATTTT.

The rearrangement links TRBV29-1 to TRBJ2-3; 8 positions match TRBD1. J lost 0 bases, V lost 6 bases, and 8 bases had no gene match. The CDR3 spans 15 residues. From germline, CDR1 is SQVTM and CDR2 ANQGSEA. The chain's CDR3 is CSVGQGIASTDTQYF. The DNA of the CDR3 is TGCAGCGTCGGACAGGGAATTGCTAGCACAGATACGCAGTATTTT.

This chain connects TRBV5-4 to TRBJ2-2; tentative D call: TRBD2 (6 bases). The CDR3 covers 16 residues. Germline V gives CDR1 SGHNT, CDR2 YYREEE (reference sequence). V lost 4 bases to trimming and J lost 3 bases, with 16 bases between them. Written as DNA, the CDR3 is TGTGCCAGCAGCGTTGAGTCGGGAGTCGACACCGGGGAGCTGTTTTTT. Encoded protein: CASSVESGVDTGELFF.

V gene TRBV5-1 combines with J gene TRBJ2-7, with 14 positions matching TRBD2. From germline, CDR1 is SGHRS and CDR2 YFSETQ. This CDR3 region has 15 residues. J was trimmed by 6 bases and V by 4 bases; bases with no gene match: 6. The CDR3 sequence is CASSPGLAGDGEQYF. CDR3 nucleotide sequence: TGCGCCAGCAGCCCGGGACTAGCGGGAGACGGCGAGCAGTACTTC. The variable domain in full, completed from reference TRBV5-1 and TRBJ2-7, reads KAGVTQTPRYLIKTRGQQVTLSCSPISGHRSVSWYQQTPGQGLQFLFEYFSETQRNKGNFPGRFSGRQFSNSRSEMNVSTLELGDSALYLCASSPGLAGDGEQYFGPGTRLTVT.

The table lists this clone with a count of one. The CDR3 bases are TGTGCCAGCAGCGTAGGGCAGACAGCGCCCCTCCACTTT. It codes for CASSVGQTAPLHF. This sequence joins TRBV9 and TRBJ1-6; D possibly corresponds to TRBD1 (5 bases). The length of the CDR3 is 13 residues. Trimming shortened V by 0 bases and J by 13 bases, and 11 bases separated the two germline ends. CDR1 is SGDLS and CDR2 is YYNGEE in the germline V gene.

V usage is TRBV5-1 and J usage is TRBJ2-7; 7 nucleotides align to TRBD2. The CDR3 consists of 20 residues. CDR1 SGHRS and CDR2 YFSETQ come from the germline V gene. Germline trimming cut 5 bases from V and 0 bases from J; bases unmatched to any gene: 23. CDR3 bases: TGCGCCAGCAGAGAGGTCGTGGGGGTTCTCAGCGGGGACCCCTCCTACGAGCAGTACTTC. Its translation: CASREVVGVLSGDPSYEQYF.

This chain uses TRBV5-6 with TRBJ1-6; a weak D match, TRBD1 (5 bases). Germline CDR1 is SGHDT and CDR2 is YYEEEE. V was trimmed by 4 bases and J by 9 bases, leaving 14 bases between them. The CDR3 spans 14 residues. The CDR3 sequence is CASSVQGLFSPLHF. The CDR3 bases are TGTGCCAGCAGCGTGCAGGGTTTGTTTTCACCCCTCCACTTT.

This chain connects TRBV11-3 to TRBJ1-4; tentative D call: TRBD1 (6 bases). Trimming left V 5 bases short and J 14 bases short, with 15 bases between. The CDR3 totals 12 residues. The germline V gene has CDR1 SGHNT and CDR2 YENEEA. CDR3 loop: CASSIETGLLFF. The CDR3 DNA reads as TGTGCCAGCAGCATCGAGACAGGCTTGCTGTTTTTT.

The sample holds one count of this clone. The chain combines TRBV27 with TRBJ2-7; 7 nucleotides align to TRBD2. Germline V gives CDR1 MNHEY, CDR2 SMNVEV (reference sequence). The V gene end was trimmed by 3 bases and the J gene end by 2 bases; junction bases not matched to a gene: 10. The CDR3 runs to 16 residues. This CDR3 reads CASSFLAVAGTYEQYF. The CDR3 DNA reads as TGTGCCAGCAGTTTCCTTGCGGTAGCGGGTACCTACGAGCAGTACTTC.

J is TRBJ2-3 and V is TRBV29-1; tentative D call: TRBD1 (6 bases). Trimming cost V 4 bases and J 0 bases, with 20 bases left between them. CDR3 length: 17 amino acids. Germline V CDR1 and CDR2: SQVTM, ANQGSEA. The CDR3 DNA reads TGCAGCGTTGGGGGGCACGGCCTGCGGAGTAGCACAGATACGCAGTATTTT. Its protein product is CSVGGHGLRSSTDTQYF.

The rearrangement links TRBV7-2 to TRBJ2-3, with 10 bases lining up with TRBD2. Unmatched junction bases numbered 7, after V lost 2 bases and J lost 5 bases. CDR1 and CDR2 (germline): SGHTA, FQGNSA. This CDR3 contains 16 residues. The DNA for the CDR3 is TGTGCCAGCAGCTTAATGAGCGGGGGGGCTAGAGATACGCAGTATTTT. Translated: CASSLMSGGARDTQYF.

This clone was observed a handful of times. The chain is built from TRBV7-2 and TRBJ2-1, with 13 bases identical to TRBD2. The CDR3 extends over 16 amino acids. V was clipped by 3 bases and J by 9 bases; unmatched bases: 8. Germline V gene lookup returns CDR1 SGHTA and CDR2 FQGNSA. CDR3: CASSFGSGTSGTEQFF. In DNA form, the CDR3 reads TGTGCCAGCAGCTTTGGGTCTGGGACTAGCGGGACTGAGCAGTTCTTC. Combining the CDR3 with reference TRBV7-2 and TRBJ2-1 gives the whole variable domain GAGVSQSPSNKVTEKGKDVELRCDPISGHTALYWYRQSLGQGLEFLIYFQGNSAPDKSGLPSDRFSAERTGGSVSTLTIQRTQQEDSAVYLCASSFGSGTSGTEQFFGPGTRLTVL.

The chain employs TRBV6-5 and TRBJ1-1; 7 bases fit TRBD1. Germline CDR1 reads MNHEY; CDR2 reads SVGAGI. The CDR3 runs 15 residues. Unmatched junction bases numbered 7, after V lost 0 bases and J lost 6 bases. CDR3 sequence reads: CASSYSTGWASEAFF. The CDR3 nucleotides are TGTGCCAGCAGTTACTCGACAGGGTGGGCTTCTGAAGCTTTCTTT.